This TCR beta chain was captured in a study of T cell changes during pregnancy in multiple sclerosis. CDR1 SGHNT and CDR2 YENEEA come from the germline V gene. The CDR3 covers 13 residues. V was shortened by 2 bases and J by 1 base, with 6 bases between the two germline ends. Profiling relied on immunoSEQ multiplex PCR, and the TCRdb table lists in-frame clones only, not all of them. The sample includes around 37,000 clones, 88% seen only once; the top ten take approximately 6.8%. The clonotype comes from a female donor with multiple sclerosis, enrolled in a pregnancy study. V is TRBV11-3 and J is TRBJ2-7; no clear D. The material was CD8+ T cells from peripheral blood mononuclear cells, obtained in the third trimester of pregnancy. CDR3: CASSLMSSYEQYF. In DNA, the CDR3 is TGTGCCAGCAGCTTAATGAGTTCCTACGAGCAGTACTTC.